Following are 30 T cell receptor beta chains from one sample sequenced in a study of T-cell memory formation after mild COVID-19. TCRdb re-called the 5' RACE reads through MiXCR, storing one row per CDR3 protein. The repertoire holds about 49,000 distinct CDR3 sequences, over 6.5% seen once, with roughly 1.5% in the top ten. Sequences were obtained from PBMCs or a T cell subset sorted from them (not recorded which). All receptors come from a man younger than 35 who had mild COVID-19 (a few samples of this study predate the infection). Cell type and time point are not known.

This clonotype was seen more than once but under ten times. The chain has TRBV2 and TRBJ2-2, with TRBD1 identical over 8 bases. There are 13 residues in the CDR3. V dropped 6 bases and J dropped 6; count of bases not matched to a gene: 3. CDR1 is SNHLY and CDR2 is FYNNEI in the germline V gene. CDR3 DNA sequence: TGTGCCAGCAGCCCACAGGGGGCCGGGGAGCTGTTTTTT. Its protein is CASSPQGAGELFF.

This clonotype appeared a few times. The chain combines TRBV7-2 with TRBJ2-2; no clear D gene. The CDR3 covers 13 residues. Germline loops: CDR1 SGHTA, CDR2 FQGNSA. V shed 5 bases and J shed 5 bases, with 9 bases lying between them. As DNA, the CDR3 is TGTGCCAGCAGCCCCCACCCAACCGGGGAGCTGTTTTTT. Protein sequence: CASSPHPTGELFF.

Sample share makes this clonotype medium-sized. The genes are TRBV7-2 and TRBJ2-3; TRBD2 matches 7 bases. J was trimmed by 4 bases and V by 0 bases; bases with no gene match: 4. The V gene's germline CDR1 is SGHTA and CDR2 FQGNSA. CDR3 length: 15 residues. DNA of the CDR3: TGTGCCAGCAGCTTAGCCGGGGGGAGGGCAGATACGCAGTATTTT. Amino acid sequence: CASSLAGGRADTQYF.

This clonotype has just a few counts. The genes are TRBV20-1 and TRBJ1-4, with D hard to call. Trimming shortened V by 1 base and J by 6 bases, and 15 bases separated the two germline ends. Germline V gene data show CDR1 as DFQATT and CDR2 as SNEGSKA (reference sequence). The CDR3 length is 15 residues. The CDR3 DNA reads TGCAGTGCTAGAGCCTCCGGGCCCCTTGATGAAAAACTGTTTTTT. It is translated as CSARASGPLDEKLFF.

This clonotype has more than one count but fewer than ten. The chain carries TRBV9 and TRBJ2-2, with 7 bases lining up with TRBD2. Germline CDR1 and CDR2: SGDLS and YYNGEE. The CDR3 is made up of 13 amino acids. With V trimmed by 2 bases and J by 12 bases, 7 bases remained unmatched. In DNA, the CDR3 is TGTGCCAGCAGCGTGTTAGGGGAGGGCAAGCTGTTTTTT. Protein product: CASSVLGEGKLFF.

J is TRBJ2-6 and V is TRBV7-6; D ambiguous. V was pared by 1 base and J by 3 bases, with 7 bases between. Looked up from germline, CDR1 is SGHVS and CDR2 is FNYEAQ. This CDR3 comprises 15 residues. The CDR3 DNA follows: TGTGCCAGCAGCTTAGAAGATTATGGGGCCAACGTCCTGACTTTC. It is translated as CASSLEDYGANVLTF.

This clonotype was detected a few times. V gene TRBV5-1 combines with J gene TRBJ1-5, with D possibly TRBD1 on 6 matching bases. Trimming removed 5 bases from V and 3 bases from J, with 12 bases in between. CDR3 length: 14 residues. Per germline, CDR1 SGHRS and CDR2 YFSETQ. The CDR3 loop reads CASSSGAVNQPQHF. The CDR3 DNA reads as TGCGCCAGCAGTTCAGGGGCTGTCAATCAGCCCCAGCATTTT.

The gene calls are TRBV15 and TRBJ2-2, with TRBD2 matching over 9 bases. Per the germline V gene, CDR1 is LNHNV and CDR2 is YYDKDF (reference sequence). CDR3 size: 16 residues. Trimming cost V 5 bases and J 1 base; bases outside gene matches: 5. This chain's CDR3 is CATSPRLAVNTGELFF. CDR3 in DNA: TGTGCCACCAGCCCGCGACTAGCGGTGAACACCGGGGAGCTGTTTTTT.

This clonotype was seen more than once but under ten times. V and J are TRBV10-3 and TRBJ2-6; 7 bases fit TRBD1. The CDR3 is 19 amino acids. The V gene end was trimmed by 4 bases and the J gene end by 0 bases; junction bases not matched to a gene: 12. Looked up from germline, CDR1 is ENHRY and CDR2 is SYGVKD. CDR3 sequence reads: CAISASFGQESSGANVLTF. The CDR3, as DNA: TGTGCCATCAGTGCCTCCTTCGGACAGGAGAGCTCTGGGGCCAACGTCCTGACTTTC.

Concerning this clonotype itself: A much larger clone differs from this one at a single base, so this may be a read error. Written as DNA, the CDR3 is TGTGCCAGCCGCAGGGTGGTCGGTGGCTACGCCTTC. This codes for CASRRVVGGYAF. The chain links TRBV6-2 or TRBV6-3 to TRBJ1-2; perhaps TRBD1 as D (5 bases). The CDR3 runs 12 residues. Looked up from germline, CDR1 is MNHEY and CDR2 is SVGEGT.

This clonotype turned up a few times. The rearrangement uses TRBV5-6 and TRBJ1-1, with TRBD1 matching over 10 bases. V shed 3 bases, J shed 6 bases, and the junction held 11 bases outside the gene matches. Germline CDR1 reads SGHDT; CDR2 reads YYEEEE. The CDR3 has 16 residues. The CDR3 protein is CASSSSRDRGRAEAFF. The CDR3 coding sequence is TGTGCCAGCAGCTCCTCGCGTGACAGGGGGCGGGCTGAAGCTTTCTTT. Based on the CDR3 plus reference TRBV5-6 and TRBJ1-1, the full variable domain is DAGVTQSPTHLIKTRGQQVTLRCSPKSGHDTVSWYQQALGQGPQFIFQYYEEEERQRGNFPDRFSGHQFPNYSSELNVNALLLGDSALYLCASSSSRDRGRAEAFFGQGTRLTVV.

This clonotype was detected a few times. Here the CDR3 reads CASGLVLTPSPGELFF. The DNA of the CDR3 is TGTGCTAGTGGTTTGGTATTGACTCCCTCCCCCGGGGAGCTGTTTTTT. The chain links TRBV12-5 to TRBJ2-2; D uncertain. The CDR3 has 16 amino acids. Germline-derived CDR1 and CDR2 are LGHNT and FRNRAP. V was shortened by 0 bases and J by 6 bases, with 14 bases between the two germline ends.

The CDR3 coding sequence is TGTGCCAGCAGCTTCGTGGGGGCCGGAACAGATACGCAGTATTTT. Amino acids: CASSFVGAGTDTQYF. V usage is TRBV7-2 and J usage is TRBJ2-3; possibly TRBD1 for D (6 bases). V was pared by 3 bases and J by 3 bases, with 13 bases between. The germline V gene encodes CDR1 SGHTA and CDR2 FQGNSA. The CDR3 contains 15 residues.

The chain is built from TRBV7-9 and TRBJ1-2; 9 bases map to TRBD1. The CDR3 contains 15 residues. Germline V gives CDR1 SEHNR, CDR2 FQNEAQ (reference sequence). With V trimmed by 4 bases and J by 3 bases, 6 bases remained unmatched. The CDR3, as DNA: TGTGCCAGCAGCTCATTACAGGGGGCTGACTATGGCTACACCTTC. Its translation is CASSSLQGADYGYTF.

This clonotype was counted only a few times. The genes are TRBV6-2 or TRBV6-3 and TRBJ2-7; possible D gene TRBD2, 6 bases. The CDR3 runs 13 residues. CDR1 and CDR2 (germline): MNHEY, SVGEGT. V was cut by 3 bases and J by 6 bases, with 12 bases left in between. CDR3 loop: CASSYGGSIEQYV. CDR3 DNA: TGTGCCAGCAGTTATGGAGGGTCGATCGAGCAGTACGTC.

The CDR3 loop reads CASSTHFNEQFF. CDR3 coding DNA: TGTGCCAGCAGTACTCACTTCAATGAGCAGTTCTTC. The rearrangement joins TRBV28 to TRBJ2-1, with D hard to call. This CDR3 contains 12 residues. Germline CDR1 and CDR2: MDHEN and SYDVKM. V lost 5 bases and J 6 bases, leaving 8 bases between the germline ends.

This clonotype showed up just a few times. The J gene is TRBJ2-3, the V gene TRBV5-1; no clear D. The CDR3 is made up of 16 amino acids. Germline V gene lookup returns CDR1 SGHRS and CDR2 YFSETQ. Deletions cut 0 bases from V and 2 bases from J, with 13 bases between. The chain's CDR3 is CASSLDPALLTDTQYF. In DNA, the CDR3 is TGCGCCAGCAGCTTGGATCCAGCGCTCCTCACAGATACGCAGTATTTT. Supplemented by reference TRBV5-1 and TRBJ2-3, the full variable domain reads KAGVTQTPRYLIKTRGQQVTLSCSPISGHRSVSWYQQTPGQGLQFLFEYFSETQRNKGNFPGRFSGRQFSNSRSEMNVSTLELGDSALYLCASSLDPALLTDTQYFGPGTRLTVL.

Many counts were recorded for this clonotype. The chain uses TRBV7-2 and TRBJ1-1; no firm D call. The germline gives CDR1 SGHTA, CDR2 FQGNSA. The CDR3 consists of 15 residues. Trimming cost V 1 base and J 1 base, with 10 bases left between them. CDR3 region: CASSLGRATNTEAFF. The CDR3 nucleotides read TGTGCCAGCAGCTTAGGGCGGGCGACGAACACTGAAGCTTTCTTT.

There are many counts of this clonotype. The chain joins TRBV20-1 to TRBJ2-7; D is unresolved. Germline values: CDR1 DFQATT, CDR2 SNEGSKA (reference sequence). Trimming left V 0 bases short and J 1 base short, with 4 bases between. This CDR3 is 12 amino acids long. The chain's CDR3 is CSARDRSYEQYF. The CDR3 coding sequence is TGCAGTGCTAGAGACAGATCCTACGAGCAGTACTTC.

The rearrangement links TRBV7-9 to TRBJ1-1; D unclear. In germline, CDR1 is SEHNR, CDR2 FQNEAQ (reference sequence). CDR3 length equals 12 residues. Trimming shortened V by 8 bases and J by 3 bases, and 10 bases separated the two germline ends. The CDR3, as DNA: TGTGCCAGCCTCGAAGGGCACACTGAAGCTTTCTTT. Its protein is CASLEGHTEAFF.

This clonotype was counted between two and nine times. The rearrangement joins TRBV20-1 to TRBJ1-1, with 7 bases lining up with TRBD1. The CDR3 covers 13 residues. Germline CDR1 reads DFQATT; CDR2 reads SNEGSKA (reference sequence). The CDR3 protein is CRVNYRGETEAFF. CDR3 nucleotides: TGCAGAGTTAACTACAGGGGTGAAACTGAAGCTTTCTTT.

The chain recombines TRBV18 with TRBJ1-3, with D perhaps TRBD1 (5 bases). CDR3 size: 15 residues. The V gene's germline CDR1 is KGHSH and CDR2 LQKENI. Trimming stripped 5 bases from V and 4 bases from J, with 15 bases between. CDR3 protein: CASSDSRGLGNTIYF. As DNA, the CDR3 is TGTGCCAGCTCAGACAGCAGAGGATTGGGAAACACCATATATTTT.

In regard to this clonotype: A clone one base away is much larger, so this may be a read error. The chain has TRBV4-2 and TRBJ2-2; D not certain. CDR3 size: 12 residues. The germline V gene encodes CDR1 LGHNA and CDR2 YNFKEQ. Trimming took off 8 bases at V and 5 bases at J, with 9 bases between the two ends. The CDR3 region is CASWTWTGELFF. CDR3 DNA sequence: TGTGCCAGCTGGACGTGGACCGGGGAGCTGTTTTTT.

V gene TRBV11-1 combines with J gene TRBJ1-2; 9 positions agree with TRBD1. The V gene end was trimmed by 1 base and the J gene end by 6 bases; junction bases not matched to a gene: 3. The CDR3 length is 14 residues. From germline, CDR1 is SGHAT and CDR2 FQDESV (reference sequence). The CDR3 bases are TGTGCCAGCAGCTTAGGGACAGGGGACCATGGCTACACCTTC. It translates to CASSLGTGDHGYTF.

This clonotype was observed a handful of times. This chain connects TRBV11-2 to TRBJ1-2; TRBD1 aligns across 7 bases. The V gene's germline CDR1 is SGHAT and CDR2 FQNNGV. Trimming at V came to 3 bases and at J to 4 bases, leaving 11 bases not matched to a gene. The CDR3 is 16 amino acids. Here the CDR3 reads CASSFGTAQGSYGYTF. CDR3 coding DNA: TGTGCCAGCAGCTTCGGGACAGCCCAAGGGTCCTATGGCTACACCTTC. The full variable domain, rest sourced from reference TRBV11-2 and TRBJ1-2, is EAGVAQSPRYKIIEKRQSVAFWCNPISGHATLYWYQQILGQGPKLLIQFQNNGVVDDSQLPKDRFSAERLKGVDSTLKIQPAKLEDSAVYLCASSFGTAQGSYGYTFGSGTRLTVV.

This clonotype was counted ten times or more. The J gene is TRBJ2-1, the V gene TRBV12-3 or TRBV12-4; D remains ambiguous. The V and J ends lost 5 bases and 4 bases respectively, with 3 bases between them. The CDR3 loop spans 11 amino acids. CDR3 nucleotides: TGTGCCAGCAGTGAGTACAATGAGCAGTTCTTC. Amino acids: CASSEYNEQFF.

The genes are TRBV28 and TRBJ2-5, with D possibly matching TRBD1 (5 bases). The CDR3 runs to 14 residues. V lost 4 bases and J lost 5, with 14 bases in between. CDR1 is MDHEN and CDR2 is SYDVKM in the germline V gene. CDR3 in DNA: TGTGCCAGCAGTTCCCCCCAGGGTGTGGAGACCCAGTACTTC. Translated, it gives CASSSPQGVETQYF.

This clonotype was observed many times. This chain joins TRBV7-2 and TRBJ2-5; TRBD2 agrees at 7 bases. Germline CDR1 SGHTA, CDR2 FQGNSA. J was trimmed by 2 bases and V by 5 bases; bases with no gene match: 5. The CDR3 runs to 14 residues. The CDR3, as DNA: TGTGCCAGCAGCCCTAGCGGCGTACAAGAGACCCAGTACTTC. Amino acids: CASSPSGVQETQYF. Full variable domain (remainder filled in from reference TRBV7-2 and TRBJ2-5): GAGVSQSPSNKVTEKGKDVELRCDPISGHTALYWYRQSLGQGLEFLIYFQGNSAPDKSGLPSDRFSAERTGGSVSTLTIQRTQQEDSAVYLCASSPSGVQETQYFGPGTRLLVL.

V and J are TRBV6-5 and TRBJ2-7; a weak D match, TRBD1 (5 bases). This CDR3 is built from 12 residues. V was shortened by 8 bases and J by 4 bases, with 12 bases between the two germline ends. Per the germline V gene, CDR1 is MNHEY and CDR2 is SVGAGI. CDR3 protein: CASGKGAYEQYV. CDR3 sequence (DNA): TGTGCCAGCGGTAAAGGGGCGTACGAGCAGTACGTC.

The rearrangement links TRBV5-1 to TRBJ1-1; tentatively, D is TRBD1 (6 bases). CDR1 is SGHRS, CDR2 YFSETQ, per germline. The CDR3 has 14 amino acids. V was shortened by 4 bases and J by 7 bases, with 17 bases between the two germline ends. CDR3: CASSTEDSEGEAFF. The CDR3, as DNA: TGCGCCAGCAGCACCGAGGACAGTGAGGGTGAAGCTTTCTTT.